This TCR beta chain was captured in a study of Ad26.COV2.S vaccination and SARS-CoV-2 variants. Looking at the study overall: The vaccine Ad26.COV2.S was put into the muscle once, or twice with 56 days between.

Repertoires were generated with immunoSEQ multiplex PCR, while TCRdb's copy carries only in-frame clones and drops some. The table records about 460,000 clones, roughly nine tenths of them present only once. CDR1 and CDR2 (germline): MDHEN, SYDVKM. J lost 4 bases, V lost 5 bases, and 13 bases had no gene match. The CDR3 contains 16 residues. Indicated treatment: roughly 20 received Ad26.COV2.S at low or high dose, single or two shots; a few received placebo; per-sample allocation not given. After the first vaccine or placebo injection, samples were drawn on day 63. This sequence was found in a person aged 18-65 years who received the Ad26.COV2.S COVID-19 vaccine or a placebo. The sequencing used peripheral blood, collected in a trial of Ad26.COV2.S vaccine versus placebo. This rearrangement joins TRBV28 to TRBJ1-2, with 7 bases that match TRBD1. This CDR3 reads CASSPNTGDRGYGYTF. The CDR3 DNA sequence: TGTGCCAGCAGTCCCAATACAGGGGACCGTGGCTATGGCTACACCTTC.